These 26 T cell receptor beta chains came from one sample sequenced in a study of T cell responses to AZD1222 COVID-19 vaccine. Profiled with immunoSEQ multiplex PCR; TCRdb holds only in-frame clones, not every one. The table lists about 120,000 clones, approximately 90% of them singletons, with about 7.1% in the top ten. Here the sequenced sample was peripheral blood, taken 28 days after the second AZD1222 dose. These receptors came from an adult who received the AZD1222 COVID-19 vaccine.

This clone was found once. The CDR3 region has the DNA TGCAGCGTTGAAGCACAGGGGGAGCAGTACTTC. It yields the protein CSVEAQGEQYF. The chain links TRBV29-1 to TRBJ2-7, with 7 bases identical to TRBD1. V dropped 1 base and J dropped 7; count of bases not matched to a gene: 1. Germline CDR1 is SQVTM and CDR2 is ANQGSEA. This CDR3 is built from 11 residues.

The gene calls are TRBV18 and TRBJ1-1, with D uncertain. This CDR3 contains 12 residues. CDR1 KGHSH and CDR2 LQKENI come from the germline V gene. Trimming stripped 3 bases from V and 5 bases from J, with 7 bases between. This CDR3 is CASSPFWTEAFF. The CDR3, as DNA: TGTGCCAGCTCACCTTTTTGGACTGAAGCTTTCTTT.

V and J are TRBV6-4 and TRBJ2-3, with 7 bases lining up with TRBD2. Germline V lookup: CDR1 MRHNA, CDR2 SNTAGT. The CDR3 runs 11 residues. Trimming removed 11 bases from V and 12 bases from J; junction bases left unmatched: 11. Here the CDR3 DNA reads TGTGCCGGGGGGAGCGGGGACTTCCAGTATTTT. The encoded protein is CAGGSGDFQYF.

The V gene is TRBV25-1, the J gene TRBJ2-3; D call uncertain. The CDR3 spans 12 residues. The ends were cut back, 9 bases at V and 0 bases at J, with 7 bases in the middle. In germline, CDR1 is MGHDK, CDR2 SYGVNS. CDR3: CASGQSTDTQYF. The CDR3 nucleotides read TGTGCCAGTGGGCAGAGCACAGATACGCAGTATTTT.

V gene TRBV7-9 combines with J gene TRBJ2-7, with TRBD1 identical over 8 bases. The CDR3 is 18 amino acids. The germline V gene has CDR1 SEHNR and CDR2 FQNEAQ (reference sequence). V shed 5 bases, J shed 1 base, and the junction held 16 bases outside the gene matches. The CDR3 reads CASSTSRDRGPQSYEQYF. DNA for the CDR3: TGTGCCAGCAGCACTAGCCGAGACAGGGGACCGCAGTCCTACGAGCAGTACTTC.

The chain couples TRBV29-1 to TRBJ1-1; tentatively, D is TRBD1 (6 bases). Germline values: CDR1 SQVTM, CDR2 ANQGSEA. CDR3 length equals 13 residues. V shed 5 bases and J shed 0 bases, with 10 bases lying between them. This CDR3 reads CSVTDRMNTEAFF. The DNA for the CDR3 is TGCAGCGTTACCGACAGGATGAACACTGAAGCTTTCTTT.

This chain joins TRBV9 and TRBJ2-7, with no clear D. The CDR3 has 14 amino acids. In germline, CDR1 is SGDLS, CDR2 YYNGEE. The V end lost 0 bases, the J end lost 2 bases, and 9 bases lay between the germline ends. Here the CDR3 reads CASSVDVGTYEQYF. The CDR3, as DNA: TGTGCCAGCAGCGTAGATGTCGGAACCTACGAGCAGTACTTC.

The rearrangement links TRBV7-9 to TRBJ1-1, with a possible D match to TRBD1 (6 bases). The germline V gene has CDR1 SEHNR and CDR2 FQNEAQ (reference sequence). The CDR3 runs to 15 residues. V lost 5 bases to trimming and J lost 1 base, with 14 bases between them. The CDR3 reads CASSAYSTGNTEAFF. The CDR3 nucleotides are TGTGCCAGCAGCGCCTACTCGACAGGGAACACTGAAGCTTTCTTT.

This rearrangement joins TRBV7-2 to TRBJ2-2; 8 bases align to TRBD2. Germline values: CDR1 SGHTA, CDR2 FQGNSA. The J segment lost 4 bases and the V segment lost 1 base, leaving 8 bases of the junction unmatched. The CDR3 extends over 17 amino acids. CDR3 DNA: TGTGCCAGCAGCTTAGACCAGGCGGGAGGACCCACCGGGGAGCTGTTTTTT. It codes for CASSLDQAGGPTGELFF.

The rearrangement uses TRBV24-1 and TRBJ2-7; TRBD1 matches at 8 bases. The length of the CDR3 is 15 residues. Germline loops: CDR1 KGHDR, CDR2 SFDVKD. Unmatched junction bases numbered 9, after V lost 4 bases and J lost 5 bases. DNA for the CDR3: TGTGCCACCAGTGACCCGGGGACAGGATTTCACGAGCAGTACTTC. Its protein product is CATSDPGTGFHEQYF.

The chain employs TRBV28 and TRBJ2-1; the match to TRBD2 covers 8 bases. V gave up 8 bases and J gave up 3 bases; unmatched junction bases: 6. Germline CDR1 is MDHEN and CDR2 is SYDVKM. This CDR3 is built from 14 residues. This CDR3 reads CASSLAGNYNEQFF. In DNA, the CDR3 is TGTGCCAGCTCATTAGCGGGGAACTACAATGAGCAGTTCTTC.

V gene TRBV4-3 combines with J gene TRBJ1-4, with D unresolved. The length of the CDR3 is 13 residues. The germline gives CDR1 LGHNA, CDR2 YSLEER. The V end was cut by 4 bases, the J end by 0 bases, with 3 bases between. CDR3 amino acids: CASSRTTNEKLFF. Here the CDR3 DNA reads TGCGCCAGCAGCCGAACAACTAATGAAAAACTGTTTTTT.

This clone was seen just once. The chain employs TRBV30 and TRBJ1-2; 12 bases match TRBD1. Germline V gene sequence: CDR1 GTSNPN, CDR2 SVGIG (reference sequence). V was clipped by 3 bases and J by 4 bases; unmatched bases: 9. The length of the CDR3 is 16 residues. CDR3 residues: CAWRTGTGGKLYGYTF. In DNA, the CDR3 is TGTGCCTGGAGGACCGGGACAGGGGGCAAACTCTATGGCTACACCTTC.

V usage is TRBV7-9 and J usage is TRBJ2-3; weak D call: TRBD2 (5 bases). The V and J ends lost 3 bases and 5 bases respectively, with 24 bases between them. From germline, CDR1 is SEHNR and CDR2 FQNEAQ (reference sequence). This CDR3 has 18 residues. The CDR3 is CASSFVASPEAGGDTQYF. The CDR3 DNA sequence: TGTGCCAGCAGCTTCGTCGCTAGTCCTGAGGCGGGTGGAGATACGCAGTATTTT.

Points on this clone: One end of the junction varies from germline; a read error may be responsible. This sequence joins TRBV29-1 and TRBJ1-2; D is possibly TRBD1 (6 bases). In germline, CDR1 is SQVTM, CDR2 ANQGSEA. The CDR3 consists of 13 residues. The chain's CDR3 is CSGEQGSQHGYTF. Here the CDR3 DNA reads TGCAGCGGTGAACAGGGTAGTCAGCATGGCTACACCTTC.

The rearrangement joins TRBV21-1 to TRBJ2-2; the tabulated D call, TRBD1, remains unverified against the DNA. TRBV21-1 is deemed a pseudogene. The CDR3 is made up of 14 amino acids. CDR3 in DNA: TGTGCCAGCGCCAGGGGTAAGGACACCGGGGAGCTGTTTTTT. This gives the protein CASARGKDTGELFF.

The chain joins TRBV7-3 to TRBJ1-1, with D tentatively TRBD1 (5 bases). This CDR3 has 16 amino acids. The V end lost 4 bases, the J end lost 0 bases, and 15 bases lay between the germline ends. CDR1 and CDR2 (germline): SGHTA, FQGTGA. As DNA, the CDR3 is TGTGCCAGCAGCTCTCAACCGGGGGTCATGAACACTGAAGCTTTCTTT. Amino acid sequence: CASSSQPGVMNTEAFF.

This sequence joins TRBV7-8 and TRBJ2-7, with 8 nucleotides matching TRBD1. This CDR3 spans 16 amino acids. Trimming took 1 base from V and 6 from J; bases not matched to a gene: 11. CDR1 SGHVS and CDR2 FQNEAQ come from the germline V gene. CDR3 residues: CASSLVRDRIGGEQYF. The CDR3 DNA is TGTGCCAGCAGCTTAGTCCGGGACAGGATTGGGGGCGAGCAGTACTTC.

The chain combines TRBV6-2 or TRBV6-3 with TRBJ2-4, with D tentatively TRBD2 (6 bases). CDR3 length: 16 residues. Germline lookup yields CDR1 MNHEY and CDR2 SVGEGT. V lost 1 base to trimming and J lost 0 bases, with 10 bases between them. The CDR3 nucleotides are TGTGCCAGCAGTTACTGGGGACTGCTAGCCAAAAACATTCAGTACTTC. This translates into CASSYWGLLAKNIQYF.

The genes are TRBV5-6 and TRBJ2-3; weak D call: TRBD1 (6 bases). Per the germline V gene, CDR1 is SGHDT and CDR2 is YYEEEE. Trimming removed 3 bases at V and 0 bases at J, with 11 bases between. The CDR3 totals 15 residues. The CDR3 here is CASSWSGVSTDTQYF. As DNA, the CDR3 is TGTGCCAGCAGCTGGTCAGGGGTCAGCACAGATACGCAGTATTTT.

The chain employs TRBV11-3 and TRBJ1-1, with TRBD1 as a possible D gene (5 bases). Germline-derived CDR1 and CDR2 are SGHNT and YENEEA. Trimming removed 5 bases from V and 4 bases from J, with 11 bases in between. This CDR3 contains 13 residues. In nucleotides, the CDR3 is TGTGCCAGCAGCCCTTACAGGATCACTGAAGCTTTCTTT. It yields the protein CASSPYRITEAFF.

The genes are TRBV19 and TRBJ1-5; TRBD1 agrees at 9 bases. The junction had 0 bases not matched to a gene; V was cut back by 6 bases and J by 0 bases. Germline V CDR1 and CDR2: LNHDA, SQIVND (reference sequence). The CDR3 has 14 amino acids. The CDR3 protein is CASRTGGSNQPQHF. CDR3 DNA: TGTGCCAGTAGGACAGGGGGTAGCAATCAGCCCCAGCATTTT.

CDR3 in amino acids: CSASLFAGGHGTGELFF. In DNA, the CDR3 is TGCAGTGCTAGTCTGTTCGCGGGGGGGCACGGCACCGGGGAGCTGTTTTTT. This chain connects TRBV20-1 to TRBJ2-2, with 9 positions matching TRBD2. Trimming took 3 bases from V and 4 from J; bases not matched to a gene: 12. The V gene's germline CDR1 is DFQATT and CDR2 SNEGSKA (reference sequence). This CDR3 is 17 amino acids long.

The chain uses TRBV21-1 and TRBJ2-3; the table's D call of TRBD1 was not tested on the DNA. TRBV21-1 is a pseudogene segment. The CDR3 consists of 18 residues. CDR3 DNA: TGTGCCAGCAGCGCGAGGGATGGACAGGGGGCTTGGGCAGATACGCAGTATTTT. Amino acid sequence: CASSARDGQGAWADTQYF.

The chain combines TRBV27 with TRBJ2-7; D is ambiguous. V dropped 0 bases and J dropped 2 bases, with 5 bases sitting between them. Per germline, CDR1 MNHEY and CDR2 SMNVEV (reference sequence). This CDR3 comprises 13 residues. The CDR3 nucleotides are TGTGCCAGCAGTTTATCGTGGGCCTACGAGCAGTACTTC. This codes for CASSLSWAYEQYF.

CDR3 sequence reads: CASSLGQGTYNEQFF. The CDR3 DNA reads as TGTGCCAGCAGCTTAGGACAGGGAACTTACAATGAGCAGTTCTTC. The chain employs TRBV11-2 and TRBJ2-1, with 7 positions matching TRBD1. V was clipped by 1 base and J by 4 bases; unmatched bases: 4. This CDR3 spans 15 amino acids. Germline CDR1 SGHAT, CDR2 FQNNGV.